Below, 2 T cell receptor beta chains from the same sample are listed, as sequenced in a study of CD8 T cells in ankylosing spondylitis. Study-level findings and limits: Ankylosing spondylitis blood appeared to carry a characteristic TCR beta motif of several highly homologous variants.

These receptors' antigens are unknown. Via MiXCR, TCRdb re-called the 5' RACE reads, giving one row per CDR3 protein. The profile shows about 460,000 distinct CDR3 sequences, roughly 5.2% of them singletons. Sequencing was carried out using blood, either unsorted or a sorted T cell fraction (not recorded which). The source of these receptors is a male donor with ankylosing spondylitis.

This clonotype was detected many times. The gene calls are TRBV29-1 and TRBJ1-4; 7 nucleotides agree with TRBD1. Trimming cost V 5 bases and J 6 bases; bases outside gene matches: 9. Germline values: CDR1 SQVTM, CDR2 ANQGSEA. This CDR3 is 14 amino acids long. This chain's CDR3 is CSVQRTGGDEKLFF. CDR3 sequence (DNA): TGCAGCGTTCAACGGACAGGCGGCGATGAAAAACTGTTTTTT.

This clonotype was observed many times. This sequence joins TRBV5-5 and TRBJ1-1; the D gene is possibly TRBD1 (5 bases). CDR1 is SGHKS, CDR2 YYEKEE, per germline (reference sequence). The V gene lost 1 base and the J gene lost 0 bases, with 16 bases spanning the gap. The CDR3 length is 17 residues. The CDR3 DNA sequence: TGTGCCAGCAGCTTGAGTAGGATAGGGACGATGAACACTGAAGCTTTCTTT. Translated: CASSLSRIGTMNTEAFF.